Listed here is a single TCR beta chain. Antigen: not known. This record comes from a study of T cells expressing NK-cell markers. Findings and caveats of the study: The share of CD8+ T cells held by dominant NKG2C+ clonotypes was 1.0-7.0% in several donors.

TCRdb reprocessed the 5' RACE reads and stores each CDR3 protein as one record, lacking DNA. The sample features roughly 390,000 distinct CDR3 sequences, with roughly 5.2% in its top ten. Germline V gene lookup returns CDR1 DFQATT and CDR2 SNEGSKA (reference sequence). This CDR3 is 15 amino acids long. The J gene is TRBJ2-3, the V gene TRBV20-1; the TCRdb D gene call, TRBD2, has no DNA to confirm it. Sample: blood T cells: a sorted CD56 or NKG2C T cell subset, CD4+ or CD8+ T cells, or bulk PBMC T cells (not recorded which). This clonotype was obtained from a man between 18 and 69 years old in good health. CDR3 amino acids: CSARSLAGGPNTQYF.